This entry is about one T cell receptor beta chain. CDR3 length: 15 amino acids. The V and J ends lost 2 bases and 2 bases, in that order; junction bases with no gene match: 4. Per germline, CDR1 SGHDN and CDR2 FVKESK. The entry originates in a study of blood T cell repertoires in COVID-19. Only in-frame clones appear in the TCRdb table, and some are missing; sequencing was by immunoSEQ multiplex PCR. This sample has around 50,000 clones; 88% occur once, and the top ten carry roughly 3.5%. The chain joins TRBV14 to TRBJ2-7; TRBD2 matches at 9 bases. The clonotype was recovered from a human donor in a cohort sampled during active COVID-19. Material: peripheral blood. Here the CDR3 DNA reads TGTGCCAGCAGCCAAAGACTAGCGGACCCCTACGAGCAGTACTTC. This codes for CASSQRLADPYEQYF.